Below, 6 T cell receptor beta chains from the same sample are listed, as sequenced in a study of CD8+ T cells in alopecia areata. Sequencing used cDNA as its template, made by extracting RNA and reverse transcribing it. Here immunoSEQ multiplex PCR was the method, and the copy in TCRdb shows in-frame clones only, minus some. The sample lists more than 150,000 clones, 40% to 65% occurring once. This sample comprised CD8+ T cells sorted from blood, obtained at week 0. These receptors originate from a human donor with alopecia areata.

This clone has just a few counts. This rearrangement joins TRBV29-1 to TRBJ1-1; 11 bases fit TRBD1. The CDR3 is made up of 11 amino acids. CDR1 and CDR2 from the germline V gene are SQVTM and ANQGSEA. The ends lost 7 bases at V and 6 bases at J; junction bases unmatched: 1. The CDR3, as DNA: TGCAGCGGGACAGGGGGCTCTGAAGCTTTCTTT. Protein product: CSGTGGSEAFF.

The rearrangement joins TRBV4-1 to TRBJ2-7, with D uncertain. From germline, CDR1 is MGHRA and CDR2 YSYEKL. The CDR3 spans 12 residues. V was pared by 0 bases and J by 7 bases, with 7 bases between. CDR3 nucleotides: TGCGCCAGCAGCCAAGATCGTGGGGAGCAGTACTTC. Its protein is CASSQDRGEQYF.

The genes are TRBV14 and TRBJ1-5; D gene ambiguous. The germline V gene has CDR1 SGHDN and CDR2 FVKESK. Trimming stripped 3 bases from V and 6 bases from J, with 0 bases between. This CDR3 comprises 10 residues. The CDR3 DNA is TGTGCCAGCAGCCATCAGCCCCAGCATTTT. The encoded protein is CASSHQPQHF.

CDR3 sequence reads: CSVRQDGGPNEQFF. The DNA of the CDR3 is TGCAGCGTTAGACAGGACGGGGGACCCAATGAGCAGTTCTTC. The chain is built from TRBV29-1 and TRBJ2-1; the D call may be TRBD1 or TRBD2 (6 bases each). Between the trimmed V and J ends, which lost 5 bases and 6 bases, there was a span of 17 bases. The CDR3 is 14 residues long. Germline CDR1 reads SQVTM; CDR2 reads ANQGSEA.

Written as DNA, the CDR3 is TGTGCCAGCAGCCCCGATGAACGTAGCAATCAGCCCCAGCATTTT. It translates to CASSPDERSNQPQHF. This sequence joins TRBV27 and TRBJ1-5; the D is unclear. CDR1 and CDR2 from the germline V gene are MNHEY and SMNVEV (reference sequence). V lost 6 bases and J lost 0, with 12 bases in between. This CDR3 is built from 15 residues.

This chain connects TRBV4-2 to TRBJ1-5; D call uncertain. From germline, CDR1 is LGHNA and CDR2 YNFKEQ. The CDR3 extends over 15 amino acids. V was pared by 1 base and J by 3 bases, with 10 bases between. CDR3 in DNA: TGTGCCAGCAGCCAAGTCATTTCCCACAATCAGCCCCAGCATTTT. Translating gives CASSQVISHNQPQHF.